This passage covers 30 T cell receptor beta chains from one sample sequenced in a study of cytomegalovirus exposure and HLA in healthy donors. PCR amplification relied on 60 Vbeta primers (plus 13 Jbeta primers). The assay was immunoSEQ multiplex PCR, and TCRdb's table has in-frame clones only and misses some. The repertoire consists of approximately 170,000 clones, with around 75% occurring once and the leading ten covering around 3.3%. What was sequenced was PBMCs. The receptors stem from a woman aged 30 to 39 in good health and CMV-seropositive.

V and J are TRBV6-1 and TRBJ1-4; possible D gene TRBD1, 6 bases. V was clipped by 6 bases and J by 6 bases, with 17 bases between them. The CDR3 length is 15 residues. The germline V gene encodes CDR1 MNHNS and CDR2 SASEGT. The CDR3 DNA follows: TGTGCCAGCAGCCCGATGACAGGATCGGATGAAAAACTGTTTTTT. This codes for CASSPMTGSDEKLFF.

This chain uses TRBV6-1 with TRBJ2-5, with 11 bases aligning to TRBD2. Trimming removed 4 bases from V and 5 bases from J; junction bases left unmatched: 6. Germline-derived CDR1 and CDR2 are MNHNS and SASEGT. The CDR3 has 15 amino acids. As DNA, the CDR3 is TGTGCCAGCAGTGCCCTAGCGGGAGGATCGGAGACCCAGTACTTC. It specifies CASSALAGGSETQYF.

The chain has TRBV5-1 and TRBJ1-1, with 7 nucleotides matching TRBD1. The V and J ends lost 0 bases and 1 base, in that order; junction bases with no gene match: 3. Germline V lookup: CDR1 SGHRS, CDR2 YFSETQ. The CDR3 sequence is 15 residues long. CDR3 sequence reads: CASSLGQGGNTEAFF. The CDR3 coding sequence is TGCGCCAGCAGCTTGGGGCAGGGGGGGAACACTGAAGCTTTCTTT.

The chain couples TRBV6-5 to TRBJ1-3, with 7 bases that match TRBD1. V trimming: 5 bases; J trimming: 4 bases; junction bases outside the gene matches: 5. CDR3 length equals 14 residues. Germline V gives CDR1 MNHEY, CDR2 SVGAGI. The CDR3 loop is CASSQTGFGNTIYF. The CDR3 DNA reads as TGTGCCAGCAGTCAGACAGGGTTCGGAAACACCATATATTTT.

The chain recombines TRBV15 with TRBJ2-5, with D unclear. V was shortened by 8 bases and J by 4 bases, with 8 bases between the two germline ends. Per germline, CDR1 LNHNV and CDR2 YYDKDF (reference sequence). This CDR3 has 11 residues. CDR3 protein: CATPRGETQYF. CDR3 sequence (DNA): TGTGCCACCCCTCGCGGAGAGACCCAGTACTTC. The entire variable domain, with the rest obtained from reference TRBV15 and TRBJ2-5, is as follows: DAMVIQNPRYQVTQFGKPVTLSCSQTLNHNVMYWYQQKSSQAPKLLFHYYDKDFNNEADTPDNFQSRRPNTSFCFLDIRSPGLGDTAMYLCATPRGETQYFGPGTRLLVL.

This chain uses TRBV6-5 with TRBJ1-2; perhaps TRBD1 as D (5 bases). The CDR3 has 13 residues. Germline CDR1 and CDR2: MNHEY and SVGAGI. V was cut by 2 bases and J by 5 bases, with 9 bases left in between. The CDR3 reads CASSYGTEYGYTF. CDR3 coding DNA: TGTGCCAGCAGTTACGGGACTGAATATGGCTACACCTTC.

CDR3 sequence reads: CASSLVGGANYGYTF. For the CDR3, the DNA is TGTGCCAGCAGCTTGGTTGGGGGCGCCAACTATGGCTACACCTTC. The genes are TRBV5-4 and TRBJ1-2; possible D gene TRBD1, 6 bases. The V end lost 0 bases, the J end lost 2 bases, and 11 bases lay between the germline ends. Looked up from germline, CDR1 is SGHNT and CDR2 is YYREEE (reference sequence). The CDR3 sequence is 15 residues long. Using reference TRBV5-4 and TRBJ1-2 for the parts outside the CDR3, the full variable domain is ETGVTQSPTHLIKTRGQQVTLRCSSQSGHNTVSWYQQALGQGPQFIFQYYREEENGRGNFPPRFSGLQFPNYSSELNVNALELDDSALYLCASSLVGGANYGYTFGSGTRLTVV.

V gene TRBV23-1 combines with J gene TRBJ1-2, with a tentative D call TRBD1 (5 bases). TRBV23-1 belongs to the ORF category, with a function that is uncertain. This CDR3 has 18 residues. Trimming took 0 bases from V and 2 from J, leaving 19 bases between them. The CDR3 sequence is CASSQSGALDRKNYGYTF. In DNA form, the CDR3 reads TGCGCCAGCAGTCAATCTGGGGCCTTAGACAGAAAAAACTATGGCTACACCTTC.

The chain has TRBV7-6 and TRBJ2-6; TRBD2 aligns across 7 bases. Germline CDR1 is SGHVS and CDR2 is FNYEAQ. The CDR3 contains 15 residues. The junction had 2 bases not matched to a gene; V was cut back by 5 bases and J by 1 base. The CDR3 is CASSVGGSGANVLTF. The CDR3 DNA is TGTGCCAGCAGCGTGGGGGGGTCTGGGGCCAACGTCCTGACTTTC.

V usage is TRBV2 and J usage is TRBJ2-7, with TRBD1 identical over 7 bases. The CDR3 sequence is 14 residues long. Germline V gene lookup returns CDR1 SNHLY and CDR2 FYNNEI. CDR3 in DNA: TGTGCAACTACTGAACAGGGGCCCTCCTACGAGCAGTACTTC. Translated: CATTEQGPSYEQYF.

The CDR3 region is CASSLGGQSFF. The CDR3 bases are TGTGCCAGCAGCTTGGGTGGACAGTCCTTCTTC. This chain connects TRBV5-5 to TRBJ2-1, with D possibly being TRBD1 (6 bases). Germline CDR1 and CDR2: SGHKS and YYEKEE (reference sequence). This CDR3 is 11 amino acids long. V gave up 0 bases and J gave up 16 bases, with 11 bases separating them.

The genes are TRBV5-6 and TRBJ2-3; 8 positions agree with TRBD1. The germline V gene encodes CDR1 SGHDT and CDR2 YYEEEE. V gave up 9 bases and J gave up 6 bases; unmatched junction bases: 15. The CDR3 is made up of 15 amino acids. CDR3: CANEKRTGLADTQYF. Written as DNA, the CDR3 is TGTGCCAACGAAAAAAGGACAGGGTTGGCGGATACGCAGTATTTT.

The V call is TRBV5-1, the J call TRBJ2-5; no reliable D call. The J call is doubtful: the DNA matches TRBJ2-7 better. This CDR3 comprises 11 residues. Germline assignment: CDR1 SGHRS and CDR2 YFSETQ. In DNA form, the CDR3 reads TGCGCCAGCAGGACCGACTACGAGCAGTACTTC. Protein sequence: CASRTDYEQYF.

The table lists this clone with a few counts. The rearrangement links TRBV5-5 to TRBJ1-4, with a tentative D call TRBD1 (6 bases). Trimming stripped 6 bases from V and 3 bases from J, with 12 bases between. The germline gives CDR1 SGHKS, CDR2 YYEKEE (reference sequence). The CDR3 sequence is 14 residues long. CDR3 DNA sequence: TGTGCCAGCACCCGGACAGCCCCTAATGAAAAACTGTTTTTT. Protein sequence: CASTRTAPNEKLFF. The entire variable domain, with the rest obtained from reference TRBV5-5 and TRBJ1-4, is as follows: DAGVTQSPTHLIKTRGQQVTLRCSPISGHKSVSWYQQVLGQGPQFIFQYYEKEERGRGNFPDRFSARQFPNYSSELNVNALLLGDSALYLCASTRTAPNEKLFFGSGTQLSVL.

The chain employs TRBV6-1 and TRBJ2-7; D ambiguous. The germline V gene encodes CDR1 MNHNS and CDR2 SASEGT. The CDR3 totals 11 residues. V dropped 2 bases and J dropped 7 bases, with 6 bases sitting between them. In DNA form, the CDR3 reads TGTGCCAGCAGTGAATTCGGGGAGCAGTACTTC. It translates to CASSEFGEQYF.

This chain uses TRBV5-1 with TRBJ2-1, with D tentatively TRBD2 (5 bases). V was pared by 0 bases and J by 6 bases, with 13 bases between. Germline lookup yields CDR1 SGHRS and CDR2 YFSETQ. The CDR3 extends over 15 amino acids. CDR3 sequence (DNA): TGCGCCAGCAGCTTGGCGGGAAACCTCCCCAATGAGCAGTTCTTC. It specifies CASSLAGNLPNEQFF.

This chain connects TRBV9 to TRBJ2-7; TRBD2 aligns across 8 bases. The J segment lost 2 bases and the V segment lost 0 bases, leaving 7 bases of the junction unmatched. The CDR3 runs 16 residues. Germline V CDR1 and CDR2: SGDLS, YYNGEE. In nucleotides, the CDR3 is TGTGCCAGCAGCGTAGAAGCGGGGACTAGTCCCTACGAGCAGTACTTC. Protein product: CASSVEAGTSPYEQYF. Complete variable domain (other parts from reference TRBV9 and TRBJ2-7): DSGVTQTPKHLITATGQRVTLRCSPRSGDLSVYWYQQSLDQGLQFLIQYYNGEERAKGNILERFSAQQFPDLHSELNLSSLELGDSALYFCASSVEAGTSPYEQYFGPGTRLTVT.

This clone has more than one count but fewer than ten. The V gene is TRBV5-1, the J gene TRBJ2-1, with 9 bases fitting TRBD1. V trimming: 2 bases; J trimming: 6 bases; junction bases outside the gene matches: 6. Germline V CDR1 and CDR2: SGHRS, YFSETQ. This CDR3 comprises 15 residues. CDR3 region: CASSFDRGGTNEQFF. CDR3 in DNA: TGCGCCAGCAGCTTTGACAGGGGGGGTACCAATGAGCAGTTCTTC.

This clone was seen only a few times. This chain connects TRBV7-9 to TRBJ2-1; 7 nucleotides agree with TRBD2. V was pared by 5 bases and J by 3 bases, with 7 bases of the junction left unmatched. CDR3 size: 15 residues. Per the germline V gene, CDR1 is SEHNR and CDR2 is FQNEAQ (reference sequence). The CDR3 loop is CASSHREAGYNEQFF. The CDR3, as DNA: TGTGCCAGCAGCCACCGGGAGGCAGGCTACAATGAGCAGTTCTTC.

The chain couples TRBV28 to TRBJ2-3; 14 positions match TRBD2. This CDR3 comprises 17 residues. J was trimmed by 3 bases and V by 6 bases; bases with no gene match: 8. Germline V CDR1 and CDR2: MDHEN, SYDVKM. The CDR3 nucleotides are TGTGCCAGCAGCCCGGGACTAGCGGGAGTGTTAACAGATACGCAGTATTTT. Amino acids: CASSPGLAGVLTDTQYF.

CDR3 nucleotides: TGTGCCAGCCGGAAGGGGGGACAGGGGATTCCATATGGGTATGGCTACACCTTC. It is translated as CASRKGGQGIPYGYGYTF. This sequence joins TRBV27 and TRBJ1-2; 10 bases align to TRBD1. This CDR3 contains 18 residues. J gave up 5 bases and V 8 bases, and 20 bases lay outside the gene matches. Germline CDR1 is MNHEY and CDR2 is SMNVEV (reference sequence).

The chain uses TRBV2 and TRBJ1-5; TRBD1 is a possible D gene (5 bases). Germline-derived CDR1 and CDR2 are SNHLY and FYNNEI. The CDR3 has 18 residues. Between the trimmed V and J ends, which lost 4 bases and 0 bases, there was a span of 19 bases. This CDR3 is CASSVRGHVGLSNQPQHF. For the CDR3, the DNA is TGTGCCAGCAGTGTTAGGGGCCACGTTGGGCTTAGCAATCAGCCCCAGCATTTT.

V and J are TRBV5-4 and TRBJ1-2; TRBD1 aligns across 11 bases. This CDR3 contains 15 residues. J lost 4 bases, V lost 3 bases, and 5 bases had no gene match. CDR1 and CDR2 from the germline V gene are SGHNT and YYREEE (reference sequence). The chain's CDR3 is CASSWDRGTSYGYTF. The CDR3, as DNA: TGTGCCAGCAGCTGGGACAGGGGGACTAGCTATGGCTACACCTTC.

V usage is TRBV28 and J usage is TRBJ2-2; 12 bases are shared with TRBD1. Germline loops: CDR1 MDHEN, CDR2 SYDVKM. There are 18 residues in the CDR3. J was trimmed by 7 bases and V by 6 bases; bases with no gene match: 15. CDR3 sequence (DNA): TGTGCCAGCAGCCATCCCGGGGGGGGACAGGGGGCAGTCGGGGAGCTGTTTTTT. Protein product: CASSHPGGGQGAVGELFF.

This clone was counted a few times. The chain has TRBV5-1 and TRBJ1-5; possibly TRBD1 for D (5 bases). This CDR3 comprises 15 residues. The germline CDR1 and CDR2 sequences are SGHRS and YFSETQ. Trimming took 4 bases from V and 7 from J, leaving 18 bases between them. This CDR3 reads CASSLTSGDGQPQHF. The CDR3 region has the DNA TGCGCCAGCAGCCTCACGTCGGGGGATGGGCAGCCCCAGCATTTT.

The rearrangement links TRBV7-9 to TRBJ2-2, with 8 nucleotides matching TRBD1. V lost 4 bases, J lost 5 bases, and 9 bases stayed unmatched. Germline CDR1 is SEHNR and CDR2 is FQNEAQ (reference sequence). The CDR3 spans 16 residues. CDR3 DNA sequence: TGTGCCAGCAGCTCGCCGACAGGGGCGCTGACCGGGGAGCTGTTTTTT. This encodes CASSSPTGALTGELFF.

The J gene is TRBJ2-2, the V gene TRBV7-9; D is unresolved. The CDR3 runs 13 residues. V lost 4 bases to trimming and J lost 5 bases, with 8 bases between them. CDR1 and CDR2 from the germline V gene are SEHNR and FQNEAQ (reference sequence). The CDR3 reads CASSSKYTGELFF. CDR3 in DNA: TGTGCCAGCAGCTCTAAATATACCGGGGAGCTGTTTTTT.

This sequence joins TRBV6-5 and TRBJ2-5; TRBD1 agrees at 7 bases. The end of the DNA fits TRBJ2-7 better, so the J call may be wrong. CDR1 is MNHEY, CDR2 SVGAGI, per germline. The CDR3 runs to 14 residues. CDR3 DNA sequence: TGTGCCAGCAGTTACACCAGGGACAGCTACGAGCAGTACTTC. This translates into CASSYTRDSYEQYF.

The chain is built from TRBV27 and TRBJ2-1; 10 bases match TRBD2. The CDR3 spans 15 residues. Germline CDR1 MNHEY, CDR2 SMNVEV (reference sequence). V shed 0 bases, J shed 7 bases, and the junction held 3 bases outside the gene matches. The chain's CDR3 is CASSLSASGRNEQFF. CDR3 coding DNA: TGTGCCAGCAGTTTATCGGCTAGCGGGAGAAATGAGCAGTTCTTC.

The rearrangement links TRBV5-4 to TRBJ2-3; no definite D call. V lost 0 bases and J 0 bases, leaving 8 bases between the germline ends. The CDR3 runs 15 residues. Germline V gene sequence: CDR1 SGHNT, CDR2 YYREEE (reference sequence). The CDR3 is CASSLAAGSTDTQYF. The CDR3 DNA reads TGTGCCAGCAGCTTGGCGGCAGGTAGCACAGATACGCAGTATTTT.